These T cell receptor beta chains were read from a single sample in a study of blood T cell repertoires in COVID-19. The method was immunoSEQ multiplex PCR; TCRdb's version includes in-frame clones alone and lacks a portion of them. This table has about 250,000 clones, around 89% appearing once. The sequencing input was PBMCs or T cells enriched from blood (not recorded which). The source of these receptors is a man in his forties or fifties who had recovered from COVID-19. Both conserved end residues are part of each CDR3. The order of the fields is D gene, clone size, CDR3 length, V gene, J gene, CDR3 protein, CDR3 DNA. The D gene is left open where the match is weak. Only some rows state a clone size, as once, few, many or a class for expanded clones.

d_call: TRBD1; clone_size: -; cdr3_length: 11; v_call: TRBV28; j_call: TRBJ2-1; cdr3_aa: CASSLTGAFVF; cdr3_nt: TGTGCCAGCAGTTTAACAGGGGCTTTTGTCTTC
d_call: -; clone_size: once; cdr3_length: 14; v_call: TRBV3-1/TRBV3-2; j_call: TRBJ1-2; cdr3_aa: CASSQPQYQYGYTF; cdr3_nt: TGTGCCAGCAGTCAACCACAGTACCAATATGGCTACACCTTC
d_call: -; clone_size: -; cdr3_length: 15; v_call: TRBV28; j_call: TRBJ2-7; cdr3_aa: CASNLRRQGMYEQYF; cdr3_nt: TGTGCCAGCAACTTAAGGAGGCAGGGGATGTACGAGCAGTACTTC
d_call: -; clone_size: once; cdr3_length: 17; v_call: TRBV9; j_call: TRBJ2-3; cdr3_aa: CASSPVAAIATLDTQYF; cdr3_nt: TGTGCCAGCAGCCCCGTGGCCGCAATAGCCACATTGGATACGCAGTATTTT
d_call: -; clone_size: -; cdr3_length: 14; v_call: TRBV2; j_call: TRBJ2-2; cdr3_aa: CATQQGENTGELFF; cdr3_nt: TGTGCCACCCAACAGGGAGAGAACACCGGGGAGCTGTTTTTT
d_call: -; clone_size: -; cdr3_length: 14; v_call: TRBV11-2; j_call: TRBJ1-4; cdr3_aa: CASSLTQGNEKLFF; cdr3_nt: TGTGCCAGCAGCTTGACGCAGGGTAATGAAAAACTGTTTTTT
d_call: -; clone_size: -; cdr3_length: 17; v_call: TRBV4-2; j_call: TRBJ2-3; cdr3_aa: CASSQDPPRTSTDTQYF; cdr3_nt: TGTGCCAGCAGCCAAGACCCCCCCCGGACAAGCACAGATACGCAGTATTTT
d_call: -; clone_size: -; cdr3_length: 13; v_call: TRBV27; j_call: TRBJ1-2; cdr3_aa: CASSFEGFDGYTF; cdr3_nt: TGTGCCAGCAGTTTCGAGGGTTTTGACGGCTACACCTTC
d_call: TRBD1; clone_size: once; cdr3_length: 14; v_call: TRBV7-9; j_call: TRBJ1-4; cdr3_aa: CASSLGTGGEKLFF; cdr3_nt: TGTGCCAGCAGCTTAGGGACAGGGGGTGAAAAACTGTTTTTT
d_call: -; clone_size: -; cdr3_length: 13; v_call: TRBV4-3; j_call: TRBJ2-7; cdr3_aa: CASSQDSAGEQYF; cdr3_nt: TGCGCCAGCAGCCAAGACTCCGCGGGAGAGCAGTACTTC
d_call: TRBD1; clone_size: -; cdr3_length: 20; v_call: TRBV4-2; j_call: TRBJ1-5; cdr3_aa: CASSQDLSGTGEYSNQPQHF; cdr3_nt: TGTGCCAGCAGCCAAGATTTGTCCGGGACAGGGGAATATAGCAATCAGCCCCAGCATTTT
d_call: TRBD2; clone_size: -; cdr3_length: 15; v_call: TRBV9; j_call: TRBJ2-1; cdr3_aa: CASSVDSGIYNEQFF; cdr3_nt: TGTGCCAGCAGCGTAGATAGCGGGATTTACAATGAGCAGTTCTTC
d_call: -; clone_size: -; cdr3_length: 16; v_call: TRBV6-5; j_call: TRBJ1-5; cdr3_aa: CASSYEANVGNQPQHF; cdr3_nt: TGTGCCAGCAGTTACGAGGCGAACGTGGGCAATCAGCCCCAGCATTTT
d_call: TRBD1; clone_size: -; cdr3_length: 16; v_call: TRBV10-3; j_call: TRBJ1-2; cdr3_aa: CAIKRSGTATNYGYTF; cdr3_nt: TGTGCCATCAAGAGATCCGGGACAGCCACTAACTATGGCTACACCTTC
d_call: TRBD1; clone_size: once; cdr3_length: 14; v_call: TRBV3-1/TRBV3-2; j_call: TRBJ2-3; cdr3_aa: CASRRQGEEDTQYF; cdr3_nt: TGTGCCAGCAGGAGACAGGGGGAGGAAGATACGCAGTATTTT
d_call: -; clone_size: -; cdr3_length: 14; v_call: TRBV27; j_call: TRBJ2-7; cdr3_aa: CASSLSLAGDEQYF; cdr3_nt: TGTGCCAGCAGTTTATCCCTTGCAGGGGACGAGCAGTACTTC
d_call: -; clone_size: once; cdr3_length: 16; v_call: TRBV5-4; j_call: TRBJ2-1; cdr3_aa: CASSLASGVSRNEQFF; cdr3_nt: TGTGCCAGCAGCTTGGCCTCGGGAGTTAGTAGGAATGAGCAGTTCTTC
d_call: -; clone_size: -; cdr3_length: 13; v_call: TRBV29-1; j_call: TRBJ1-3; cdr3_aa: CSVTRDSGNTIYF; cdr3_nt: TGCAGCGTAACTCGGGACTCTGGAAACACCATATATTTT
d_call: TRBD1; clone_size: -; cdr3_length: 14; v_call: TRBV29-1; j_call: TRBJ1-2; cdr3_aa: CSVEDQGAGYGYTF; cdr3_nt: TGCAGCGTTGAAGATCAGGGGGCCGGCTATGGCTACACCTTC
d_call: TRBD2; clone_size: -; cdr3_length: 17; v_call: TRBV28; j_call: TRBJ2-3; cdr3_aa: CASSTSGASGSTDTQYF; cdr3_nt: TGTGCCAGCAGTACGAGTGGGGCTAGCGGGAGCACAGATACGCAGTATTTT
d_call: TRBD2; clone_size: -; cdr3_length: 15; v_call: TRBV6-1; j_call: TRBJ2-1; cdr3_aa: CASSFPSGSYNEQFF; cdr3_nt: TGTGCCAGCAGTTTCCCTAGCGGGAGCTACAATGAGCAGTTCTTC
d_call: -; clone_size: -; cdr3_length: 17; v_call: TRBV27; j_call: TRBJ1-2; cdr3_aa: CASATWGRANRDYGYTF; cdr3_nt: TGTGCCAGCGCAACCTGGGGCAGGGCTAATCGTGACTATGGCTACACCTTC
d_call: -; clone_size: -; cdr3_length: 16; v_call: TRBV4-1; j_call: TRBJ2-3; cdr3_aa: CASSQDGPSGTDTQYF; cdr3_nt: TGCGCCAGCAGCCAAGATGGGCCTAGCGGCACAGATACGCAGTATTTT
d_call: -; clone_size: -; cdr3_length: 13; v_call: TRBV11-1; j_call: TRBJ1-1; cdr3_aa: CASSQTQNTEAFF; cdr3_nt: TGTGCCAGCAGCCAAACACAGAACACTGAAGCTTTCTTT